This TCR beta chain was sequenced during a study of T cell responses to AZD1222 COVID-19 vaccine. Findings and caveats of the study: Baseline seropositivity characterized only a handful of AZD1222 recipients. In a largely white British group with more females than males, clonal diversity was possibly underestimated.

This table comes from immunoSEQ multiplex PCR, and its TCRdb copy is limited to in-frame clones, with some not included. The table shows around 100,000 clones, with about 85% occurring only once. A note on this clone: Its cognate antigen is unknown.

The CDR3 runs 18 residues. V was clipped by 6 bases and J by 1 base; unmatched bases: 14. Germline lookup yields CDR1 SGHTA and CDR2 FQGNSA. It was second doses at about 4 or about 12 weeks that were pooled. This clonotype was obtained from an adult who received the AZD1222 COVID-19 vaccine. The genes are TRBV7-2 and TRBJ2-3, with 9 nucleotides matching TRBD1. Sequencing used peripheral blood, obtained 28 days after the second AZD1222 dose. As DNA, the CDR3 is TGTGCCAGCAGAGCCGGGACAGGGAGAGGGGGAGGCACAGATACGCAGTATTTT. Its translation is CASRAGTGRGGGTDTQYF. The variable domain in full, with the rest retrieved from reference TRBV7-2 and TRBJ2-3, is GAGVSQSPSNKVTEKGKDVELRCDPISGHTALYWYRQSLGQGLEFLIYFQGNSAPDKSGLPSDRFSAERTGGSVSTLTIQRTQQEDSAVYLCASRAGTGRGGGTDTQYFGPGTRLTVL.